This TCR beta chain derives from a study of T cell repertoires in cytomegalovirus infection. Across the study: Signatures in public TCR beta sequences pointed to both CMV infection and matching HLA type.

This clonotype was detected only a few times. As yet, its antigen is unknown. TCRdb recomputed calls from the reads with MiXCR, one row per CDR3 protein. This table holds approximately 83,000 distinct CDR3 sequences, 20% to 30% found once. The CDR3 spans 13 residues. Trimming took off 4 bases at V and 2 bases at J, with 8 bases between the two ends. Per germline, CDR1 MNHNS and CDR2 SASEGT. Regarding the study as a whole: Using cumulative public TCR beta family frequency, the authors identified those who carried CMV together with the relevant HLA. CMV-specific HLA-C-restricted TCR beta clonotypes dominated the ex vivo response.

The sequence was obtained from a human donor in good health (CMV status not recorded). Some clones in this sample may be carry-over from other donors' samples. The sequencing here drew on CD8+ T cells from cultured PBMCs, taken from culture after CMV antigen stimulation. The V call is TRBV6-1, the J call TRBJ2-5; D possibly corresponds to TRBD2 (6 bases). The chain's CDR3 is CASSAGLQETQYF. The CDR3 DNA follows: TGTGCCAGCAGTGCGGGACTTCAAGAGACCCAGTACTTC.